This T cell receptor (beta chain) was retrieved from a study of response to subunit inactivated influenza vaccine. Findings of the study overall: Authors suggested few new T cells are recruited by each seasonal influenza vaccination.

This clonotype occurred a few times. Its target is not known. The CDR3 loop spans 15 amino acids. Germline CDR1 is SGHDT and CDR2 is YYEEEE. Trimming cost V 1 base and J 7 bases, with 15 bases left between them. A single record per CDR3 protein comes from TCRdb applying MiXCR to the RT-PCR reads. The sample gives under 950,000 distinct CDR3 sequences, around 20% of which show up once; roughly 10% is in the top ten. The chain carries TRBV5-6 and TRBJ2-4, with D tentatively TRBD2 (5 bases). This TCR derives from a man between 50 and 59 years old who received an inactivated influenza vaccine. The starting material was PBMCs from blood, obtained around 5 days after vaccination. Here the CDR3 reads CASSLWERRGNIQYF. CDR3 bases: TGTGCCAGCAGCTTGTGGGAGCGCCGAGGGAACATTCAGTACTTC.